The next 30 T cell receptor beta chains were all read from a single sample in a study of blood T cells in healthy people across ages. PCR was performed a second time for 7 to 11 cycles using a sample-barcoded 5' primer and a J-beta primer mix. TCRdb re-called the 5' RACE reads through MiXCR, storing one row per CDR3 protein. Among 1.5 million to 2 million distinct CDR3 sequences listed, around half were seen once. Sequences were obtained from blood. The receptors here all came from a woman between 35 and 50 years old in good health.

The V call is TRBV6-5, the J call TRBJ2-1, with 11 bases that match TRBD2. V was clipped by 2 bases and J by 0 bases; unmatched bases: 12. The length of the CDR3 is 20 residues. CDR1 and CDR2 from the germline V gene are MNHEY and SVGAGI. The CDR3 reads CASSYPFSGGVYYSYNEQFF. The CDR3 coding sequence is TGTGCCAGCAGTTACCCTTTTAGCGGGGGGGTTTATTACTCCTACAATGAGCAGTTCTTC.

With respect to this clonotype: A read error may produce the germline difference seen at one junction end. The chain combines TRBV20-1 with TRBJ2-3; D is undetermined. Germline V gene sequence: CDR1 DFQATT, CDR2 SNEGSKA (reference sequence). CDR3 size: 12 residues. CDR3: CSARSLTETQYF. CDR3 sequence (DNA): TGCAGTGCTCGGAGTCTCACAGAGACGCAGTATTTT.

This clonotype was seen repeatedly, ten times or more. A clone one base away is much larger, so this may be a read error. The chain has TRBV4-2 and TRBJ2-5; 8 bases align to TRBD2. Germline V gene data show CDR1 as LGHNA and CDR2 as YNFKEQ. After removal of 0 bases from V and 11 bases from J, the junction contained 14 bases not matched to a gene. CDR3 length: 16 amino acids. The CDR3 is CASSQDQSGGPHEQYF. CDR3 coding DNA: TGTGCCAGCAGCCAAGATCAGTCGGGGGGGCCCCATGAGCAGTACTTC.

This clonotype occurred once. The V and J genes are TRBV4-3 and TRBJ2-4; D may be TRBD1 (5 bases). The J call could be wrong; TRBJ2-7 is a better fit for the DNA end. The CDR3 loop spans 16 amino acids. Germline CDR1 LGHNA, CDR2 YSLEER. CDR3 protein: CASSQDRGSPSYEQYF. The CDR3 DNA reads TGCGCCAGCAGCCAAGATAGGGGCAGCCCGTCCTACGAGCAGTACTTC.

In its sample, this clonotype was seen a few times. This sequence joins TRBV20-1 and TRBJ1-2; D not resolved. The CDR3 sequence is 9 residues long. Germline CDR1 DFQATT, CDR2 SNEGSKA (reference sequence). V lost 3 bases and J lost 7, with 3 bases in between. The DNA of the CDR3 is TGCAGTGCTAGTTTTGGCTACACCTTC. Protein sequence: CSASFGYTF.

This clonotype was counted between two and nine times. The J gene is TRBJ1-2, the V gene TRBV20-1; D may be TRBD1 (5 bases). CDR1 is DFQATT and CDR2 is SNEGSKA in the germline V gene (reference sequence). Trimming cost V 5 bases and J 4 bases, with 17 bases left between them. This CDR3 comprises 14 residues. CDR3 in DNA: TGCAGTGCTGTGGGGGACGCGGCCCTCTATGGCTACACCTTC. Translation gives CSAVGDAALYGYTF.

This clonotype was picked up a small number of times. The V gene is TRBV7-2, the J gene TRBJ2-1; 10 bases map to TRBD2. The germline V gene encodes CDR1 SGHTA and CDR2 FQGNSA. Trimming removed 0 bases from V and 9 bases from J; junction bases left unmatched: 8. The CDR3 consists of 16 residues. The CDR3: CASSLAFSGGAFEQFF. The CDR3 bases are TGTGCCAGCAGCTTAGCTTTCAGCGGGGGGGCCTTTGAGCAGTTCTTC.

V is TRBV5-6 and J is TRBJ2-1; no reliable D call. Germline values: CDR1 SGHDT, CDR2 YYEEEE. The V end was cut by 0 bases, the J end by 0 bases, with 7 bases between. The CDR3 is 15 residues long. The CDR3 DNA sequence: TGTGCCAGCAGCTTGGAACGTCTCTCCTACAATGAGCAGTTCTTC. Its translation is CASSLERLSYNEQFF.

This clonotype was detected a few times. V usage is TRBV5-5 and J usage is TRBJ1-5, with unresolved D. V lost 0 bases to trimming and J lost 3 bases, with 10 bases between them. The CDR3 contains 15 residues. From germline, CDR1 is SGHKS and CDR2 YYEKEE (reference sequence). The CDR3 coding sequence is TGTGCCAGCAGCTTGGGTGAAGGCGTCAATCAGCCCCAGCATTTT. It translates to CASSLGEGVNQPQHF.

The chain uses TRBV7-2 and TRBJ1-4; possible D gene TRBD1, 5 bases. The V and J ends lost 1 base and 8 bases respectively, with 11 bases between them. The CDR3 sequence is 14 residues long. The germline gives CDR1 SGHTA, CDR2 FQGNSA. This CDR3 is CASSLVAGREKLFF. The CDR3 DNA sequence: TGTGCCAGCAGCTTAGTGGCAGGGAGGGAAAAACTGTTTTTT.

This clonotype was recorded a few times. The chain combines TRBV7-2 with TRBJ2-1, with D possibly TRBD2 on 6 matching bases. V was shortened by 5 bases and J by 4 bases, with 15 bases between the two germline ends. The CDR3 has 15 residues. CDR1 and CDR2 from the germline V gene are SGHTA and FQGNSA. CDR3 DNA sequence: TGTGCCAGCAGCCATGGGGGGTACCGTTACAATGAGCAGTTCTTC. Its protein product is CASSHGGYRYNEQFF.

This chain joins TRBV6-5 and TRBJ2-5, with 9 bases aligning to TRBD2. The CDR3 is 15 amino acids. Germline V gene sequence: CDR1 MNHEY, CDR2 SVGAGI. The J segment lost 1 base and the V segment lost 6 bases, leaving 6 bases of the junction unmatched. Written as DNA, the CDR3 is TGTGCCAGCAGCGAACAGGGACTAGCCCAAGAGACCCAGTACTTC. It codes for CASSEQGLAQETQYF.

This clonotype has more than one count but fewer than ten. The chain is built from TRBV4-3 and TRBJ2-3; D remains unclear. The CDR3 is 14 amino acids. Germline CDR1 LGHNA, CDR2 YSLEER. Deletions cut 9 bases from V and 2 bases from J, with 15 bases between. The CDR3 here is CARTDSHPTDTQYF. The CDR3 nucleotides read TGCGCCAGAACCGACTCCCACCCCACAGATACGCAGTATTTT.

In its sample, this clonotype was seen a few times. The genes are TRBV24-1 and TRBJ1-5; D gene ambiguous. Trimming took off 5 bases at V and 4 bases at J, with 5 bases between the two ends. The CDR3 is 12 residues long. CDR1 is KGHDR, CDR2 SFDVKD, per germline. CDR3 region: CATSGGNQPQHF. CDR3 sequence (DNA): TGTGCCACCAGTGGTGGTAATCAGCCCCAGCATTTT.

This clonotype has more than one count but fewer than ten. The chain employs TRBV7-9 and TRBJ2-1, with TRBD2 identical over 7 bases. The V segment lost 6 bases and the J segment 9 bases; nucleotides outside the gene matches: 8. The germline V gene has CDR1 SEHNR and CDR2 FQNEAQ (reference sequence). This CDR3 has 13 amino acids. The CDR3, as DNA: TGTGCCAGCAGTGGACTAGTCGGGCCTGAGCAGTTCTTC. This encodes CASSGLVGPEQFF.

The V and J genes are TRBV14 and TRBJ2-4; D unresolved. The DNA end is a closer match to TRBJ2-7, so the J assignment may be wrong. Germline V gene data show CDR1 as SGHDN and CDR2 as FVKESK. The CDR3 sequence is 15 residues long. The DNA for the CDR3 is TGTGCCAGCAGCCAAGAAACAGTGAGGAACTACGAGCAGTACTTC. Its translation: CASSQETVRNYEQYF.

This rearrangement joins TRBV7-6 to TRBJ1-5, with TRBD1 as a possible D gene (6 bases). V shed 5 bases and J shed 5 bases, with 10 bases lying between them. This CDR3 is 13 amino acids long. Germline loops: CDR1 SGHVS, CDR2 FNYEAQ. The CDR3 region is CASSPYRDQPQHF. The DNA of the CDR3 is TGTGCCAGCAGCCCATACAGGGATCAGCCCCAGCATTTT.

The chain recombines TRBV4-3 with TRBJ2-7; TRBD2 agrees at 8 bases. J gave up 1 base and V 5 bases, and 7 bases lay outside the gene matches. The germline V gene has CDR1 LGHNA and CDR2 YSLEER. There are 15 residues in the CDR3. CDR3 sequence: CASSGGRGASYEQYF. The CDR3 DNA is TGCGCCAGCAGCGGGGGGCGGGGGGCTTCCTACGAGCAGTACTTC.

This clonotype was counted ten times or more. The chain has TRBV24-1 and TRBJ2-7, with D perhaps TRBD2 (5 bases). This CDR3 is built from 19 residues. Trimming cost V 5 bases and J 0 bases, with 25 bases left between them. In germline, CDR1 is KGHDR, CDR2 SFDVKD. This chain's CDR3 is CATSGEEVLEIQFSYEQYF. The CDR3 bases are TGTGCCACCAGTGGTGAGGAGGTCTTGGAAATCCAGTTCTCCTACGAGCAGTACTTC.

The chain employs TRBV5-1 and TRBJ2-3; no clear D. The CDR3 contains 13 residues. Germline values: CDR1 SGHRS, CDR2 YFSETQ. V lost 5 bases and J lost 4, with 11 bases in between. CDR3 bases: TGCGCCAGCAGGAAGACGTTCGCAGATACGCAGTATTTT. Translated: CASRKTFADTQYF.

The chain has TRBV7-9 and TRBJ1-5; D remains unclear. The CDR3 is made up of 13 amino acids. Trimming took 1 base from V and 7 from J, leaving 8 bases between them. Germline assignment: CDR1 SEHNR and CDR2 FQNEAQ (reference sequence). The CDR3 bases are TGTGCCAGCAGCTTAGGCCCGACCCAGCCCCAGCATTTT. Protein: CASSLGPTQPQHF. The full variable domain, completed using reference TRBV7-9 and TRBJ1-5, is DTGVSQNPRHKITKRGQNVTFRCDPISEHNRLYWYRQTLGQGPEFLTYFQNEAQLEKSRLLSDRFSAERPKGSFSTLEIQRTEQGDSAMYLCASSLGPTQPQHFGDGTRLSIL.

The chain uses TRBV7-9 and TRBJ1-4, with D perhaps TRBD1 (6 bases). The CDR3 is 13 amino acids. Germline loops: CDR1 SEHNR, CDR2 FQNEAQ (reference sequence). With 4 bases removed from V and 7 bases from J, the gap between germline ends came to 10 bases. The CDR3 protein is CASSWGAAEKLFF. For the CDR3, the DNA is TGTGCCAGCAGCTGGGGGGCTGCTGAAAAACTGTTTTTT.

This rearrangement joins TRBV6-2 or TRBV6-3 to TRBJ2-5; D is possibly TRBD2 (6 bases). Between the trimmed V and J ends, which lost 6 bases and 5 bases, there was a span of 16 bases. The CDR3 consists of 14 residues. Per germline, CDR1 MNHEY and CDR2 SVGEGT. CDR3 protein: CASRITGVGETQYF. The CDR3 DNA reads as TGTGCCAGCAGGATAACGGGGGTGGGGGAGACCCAGTACTTC.

The chain employs TRBV6-5 and TRBJ2-4, with D maybe TRBD1 (6 bases). The J call could be wrong; TRBJ2-7 is a better fit for the DNA end. The CDR3 has 13 residues. Germline assignment: CDR1 MNHEY and CDR2 SVGAGI. DNA of the CDR3: TGTGCCAGCAGCCTGGGACAAGCCCTCGAGCAGTACTTC. It specifies CASSLGQALEQYF.

The J gene is TRBJ1-1, the V gene TRBV10-3; 12 bases fit TRBD1. The CDR3 runs to 18 residues. CDR1 and CDR2 (germline): ENHRY, SYGVKD. After removal of 5 bases from V and 2 bases from J, the junction contained 12 bases not matched to a gene. The CDR3 DNA is TGTGCCATCAGTCCAATTCCGGGACAGGGGGCCCCAAACACTGAAGCTTTCTTT. This gives the protein CAISPIPGQGAPNTEAFF.

The CDR3 nucleotides read TGTGCCAGCAGCTTAGATTTCGGGACAGGGTTCGGCTACACCTTC. This codes for CASSLDFGTGFGYTF. The chain couples TRBV7-2 to TRBJ1-2; the match to TRBD1 covers 9 bases. Germline V gene data show CDR1 as SGHTA and CDR2 as FQGNSA. The ends lost 1 base at V and 8 bases at J; junction bases unmatched: 8. The CDR3 totals 15 residues.

This clonotype has only a few counts. The chain carries TRBV29-1 and TRBJ2-3; TRBD2 matches at 7 bases. The V gene end was trimmed by 8 bases and the J gene end by 6 bases; junction bases not matched to a gene: 11. CDR1 is SQVTM and CDR2 is ANQGSEA in the germline V gene. The CDR3 is 13 amino acids. Here the CDR3 DNA reads TGCAGCATCCAGCGGGGAAGGCCGGATACGCAGTATTTT. This encodes CSIQRGRPDTQYF.

The chain uses TRBV29-1 and TRBJ2-5; no firm D call. Germline V lookup: CDR1 SQVTM, CDR2 ANQGSEA. CDR3 length equals 13 residues. Trimming removed 0 bases from V and 0 bases from J, with 5 bases in between. The CDR3 reads CSVEETNQETQYF. The CDR3 DNA reads TGCAGCGTTGAAGAGACAAACCAAGAGACCCAGTACTTC.

This clonotype was recorded a few times. The chain uses TRBV29-1 and TRBJ2-7; tentatively, D is TRBD2 (5 bases). The ends were cut back, 8 bases at V and 1 base at J, with 15 bases in the middle. The CDR3 has 13 residues. CDR1 is SQVTM and CDR2 is ANQGSEA in the germline V gene. The CDR3 here is CSTSGTGSYEQYF. For the CDR3, the DNA is TGCAGCACATCCGGTACGGGGTCCTACGAGCAGTACTTC.

The V and J genes are TRBV5-6 and TRBJ1-5, with a possible D match to TRBD1 (5 bases). The germline V and J ends were trimmed by 2 bases and 4 bases, with 13 bases remaining between them. Looked up from germline, CDR1 is SGHDT and CDR2 is YYEEEE. The CDR3 consists of 15 residues. CDR3 DNA sequence: TGTGCCAGCAGCTTATCGATGTCAGGGAATCAGCCCCAGCATTTT. Translated: CASSLSMSGNQPQHF. Complete variable domain (other parts from reference TRBV5-6 and TRBJ1-5): DAGVTQSPTHLIKTRGQQVTLRCSPKSGHDTVSWYQQALGQGPQFIFQYYEEEERQRGNFPDRFSGHQFPNYSSELNVNALLLGDSALYLCASSLSMSGNQPQHFGDGTRLSIL.